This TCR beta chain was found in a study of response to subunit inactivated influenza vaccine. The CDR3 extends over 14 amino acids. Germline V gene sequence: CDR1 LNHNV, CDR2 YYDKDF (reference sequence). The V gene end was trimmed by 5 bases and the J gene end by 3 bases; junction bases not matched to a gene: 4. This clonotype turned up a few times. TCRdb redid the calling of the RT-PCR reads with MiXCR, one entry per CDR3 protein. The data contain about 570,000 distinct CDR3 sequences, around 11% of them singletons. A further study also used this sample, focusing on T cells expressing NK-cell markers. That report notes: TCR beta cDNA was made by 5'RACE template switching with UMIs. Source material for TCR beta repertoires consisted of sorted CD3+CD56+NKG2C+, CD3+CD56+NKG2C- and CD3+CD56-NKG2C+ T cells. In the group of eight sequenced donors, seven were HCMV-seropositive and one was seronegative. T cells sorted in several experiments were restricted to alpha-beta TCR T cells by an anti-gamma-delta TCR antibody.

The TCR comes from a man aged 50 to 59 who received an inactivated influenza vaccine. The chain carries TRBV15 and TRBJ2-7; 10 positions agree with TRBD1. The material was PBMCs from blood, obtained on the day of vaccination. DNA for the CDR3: TGTGCCACCAGCCCGGGACAGGGGCTCTACGAGCAGTACTTC. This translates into CATSPGQGLYEQYF.